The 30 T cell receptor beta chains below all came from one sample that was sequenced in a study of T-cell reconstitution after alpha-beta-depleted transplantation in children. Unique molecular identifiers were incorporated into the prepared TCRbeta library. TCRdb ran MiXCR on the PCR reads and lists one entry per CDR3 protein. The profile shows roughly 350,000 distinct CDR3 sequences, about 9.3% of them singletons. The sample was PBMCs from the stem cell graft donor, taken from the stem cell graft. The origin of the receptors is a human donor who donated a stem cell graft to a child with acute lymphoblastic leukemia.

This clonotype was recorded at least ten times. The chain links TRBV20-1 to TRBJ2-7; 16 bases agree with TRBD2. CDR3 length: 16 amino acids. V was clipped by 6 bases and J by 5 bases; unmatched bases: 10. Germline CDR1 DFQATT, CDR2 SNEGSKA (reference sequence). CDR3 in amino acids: CSATGTSGRAQDEQYF. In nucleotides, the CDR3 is TGCAGTGCCACCGGGACTAGCGGGAGGGCCCAGGACGAGCAGTACTTC.

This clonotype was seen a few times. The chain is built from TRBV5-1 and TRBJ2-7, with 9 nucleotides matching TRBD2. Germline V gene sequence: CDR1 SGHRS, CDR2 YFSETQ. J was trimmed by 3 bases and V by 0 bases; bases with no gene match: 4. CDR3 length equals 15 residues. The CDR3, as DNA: TGCGCCAGCAGCTTGGAAAGCGGGAGGTACTACGAGCAGTACTTC. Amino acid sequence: CASSLESGRYYEQYF.

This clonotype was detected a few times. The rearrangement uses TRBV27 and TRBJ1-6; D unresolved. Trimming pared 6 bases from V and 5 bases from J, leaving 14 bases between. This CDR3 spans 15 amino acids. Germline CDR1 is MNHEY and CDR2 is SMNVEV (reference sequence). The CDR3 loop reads CASRLSTRDNSPLHF. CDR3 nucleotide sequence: TGTGCCAGCAGGCTTTCCACACGGGATAATTCACCCCTCCACTTT.

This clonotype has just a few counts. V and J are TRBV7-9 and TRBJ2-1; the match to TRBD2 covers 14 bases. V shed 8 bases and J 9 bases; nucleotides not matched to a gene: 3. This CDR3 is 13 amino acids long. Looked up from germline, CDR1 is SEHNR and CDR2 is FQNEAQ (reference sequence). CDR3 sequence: CASGTSGGGEQFF. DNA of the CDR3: TGTGCCAGCGGGACTAGCGGGGGCGGTGAGCAGTTCTTC.

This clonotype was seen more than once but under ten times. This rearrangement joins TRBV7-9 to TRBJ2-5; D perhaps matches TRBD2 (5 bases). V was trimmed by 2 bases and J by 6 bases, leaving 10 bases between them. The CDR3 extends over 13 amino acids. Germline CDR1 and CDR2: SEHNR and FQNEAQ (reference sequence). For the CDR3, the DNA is TGTGCCAGCAGCTTATACGGGGAGAAGACCCAGTACTTC. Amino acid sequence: CASSLYGEKTQYF.

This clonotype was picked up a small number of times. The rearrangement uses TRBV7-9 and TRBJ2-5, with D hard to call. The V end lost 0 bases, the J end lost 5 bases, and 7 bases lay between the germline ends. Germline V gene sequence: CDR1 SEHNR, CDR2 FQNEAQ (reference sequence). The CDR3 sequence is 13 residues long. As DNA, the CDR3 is TGTGCCAGCAGCTTAGCTATGATTGAGACCCAGTACTTC. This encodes CASSLAMIETQYF.

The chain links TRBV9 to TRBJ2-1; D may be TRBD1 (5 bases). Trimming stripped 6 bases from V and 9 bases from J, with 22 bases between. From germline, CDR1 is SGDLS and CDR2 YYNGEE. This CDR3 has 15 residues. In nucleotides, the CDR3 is TGTGCCAGCACTCCCTCCCTAGGGGTACGGGTTGAGCAGTTCTTC. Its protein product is CASTPSLGVRVEQFF.

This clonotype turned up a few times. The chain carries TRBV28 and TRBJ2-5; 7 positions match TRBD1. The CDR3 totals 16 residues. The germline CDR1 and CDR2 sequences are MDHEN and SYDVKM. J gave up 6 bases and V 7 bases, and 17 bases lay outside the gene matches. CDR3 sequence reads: CASNEEGRGGGKTQYF. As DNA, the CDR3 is TGTGCCAGCAATGAAGAGGGTCGAGGGGGCGGAAAGACCCAGTACTTC.

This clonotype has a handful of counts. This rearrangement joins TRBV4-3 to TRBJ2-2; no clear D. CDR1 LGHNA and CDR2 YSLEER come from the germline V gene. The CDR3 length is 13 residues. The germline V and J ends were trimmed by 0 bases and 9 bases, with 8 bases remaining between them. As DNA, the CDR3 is TGCGCCAGCAGCCAAGAGGGGTGGAGGGAGCTGTTTTTT. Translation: CASSQEGWRELFF.

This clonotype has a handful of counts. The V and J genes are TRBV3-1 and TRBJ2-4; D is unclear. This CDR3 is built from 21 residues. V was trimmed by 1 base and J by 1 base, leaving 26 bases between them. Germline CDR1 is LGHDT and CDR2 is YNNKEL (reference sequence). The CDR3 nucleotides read TGTGCCAGCAGCCAAGTACTCCCGAGCTTTCGCCCAAATACGGCCAAAAACATTCAGTACTTC. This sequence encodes CASSQVLPSFRPNTAKNIQYF.

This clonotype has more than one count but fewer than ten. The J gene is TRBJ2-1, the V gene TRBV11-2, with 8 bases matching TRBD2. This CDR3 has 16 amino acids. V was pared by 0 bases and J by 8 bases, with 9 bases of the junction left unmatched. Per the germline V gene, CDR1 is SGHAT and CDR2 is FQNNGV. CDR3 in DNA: TGTGCCAGCAGCTTAGATCCCCGGGGGGGATGGGATGAGCAGTTCTTC. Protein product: CASSLDPRGGWDEQFF.

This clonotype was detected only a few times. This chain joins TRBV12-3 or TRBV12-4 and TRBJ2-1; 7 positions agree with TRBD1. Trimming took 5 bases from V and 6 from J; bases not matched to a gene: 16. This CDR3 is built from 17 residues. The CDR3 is CASSPRTGGDFFNEQFF. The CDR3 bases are TGTGCCAGCAGTCCCCGGACAGGAGGTGATTTTTTCAATGAGCAGTTCTTC.

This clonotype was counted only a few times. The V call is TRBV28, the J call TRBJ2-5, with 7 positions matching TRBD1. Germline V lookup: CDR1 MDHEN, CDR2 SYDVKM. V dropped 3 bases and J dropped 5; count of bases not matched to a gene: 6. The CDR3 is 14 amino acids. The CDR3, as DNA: TGTGCCAGCAGTTTCCAACAGGGGCTGGAGACCCAGTACTTC. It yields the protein CASSFQQGLETQYF.

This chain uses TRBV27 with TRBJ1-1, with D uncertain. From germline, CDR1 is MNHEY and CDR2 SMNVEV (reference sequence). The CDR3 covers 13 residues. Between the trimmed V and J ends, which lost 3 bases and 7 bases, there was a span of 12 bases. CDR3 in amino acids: CASSFVGGIEAFF. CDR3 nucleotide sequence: TGTGCCAGCAGTTTTGTTGGCGGCATTGAAGCTTTCTTT.

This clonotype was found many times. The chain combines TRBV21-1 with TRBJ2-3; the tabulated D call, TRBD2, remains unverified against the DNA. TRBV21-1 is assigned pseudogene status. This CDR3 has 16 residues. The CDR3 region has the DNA TGTGCCAGCAGCAAAGGACTAGCGGGAGCTAATTTTACGCAGTATTTT. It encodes CASSKGLAGANFTQYF.

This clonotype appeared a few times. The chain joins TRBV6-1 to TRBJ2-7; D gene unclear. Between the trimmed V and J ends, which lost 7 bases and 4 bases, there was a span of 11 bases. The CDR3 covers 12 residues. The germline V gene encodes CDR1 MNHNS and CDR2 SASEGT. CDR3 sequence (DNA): TGTGCCAGCAAGACTTATGGGTACGAGCAGTACTTC. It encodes CASKTYGYEQYF.

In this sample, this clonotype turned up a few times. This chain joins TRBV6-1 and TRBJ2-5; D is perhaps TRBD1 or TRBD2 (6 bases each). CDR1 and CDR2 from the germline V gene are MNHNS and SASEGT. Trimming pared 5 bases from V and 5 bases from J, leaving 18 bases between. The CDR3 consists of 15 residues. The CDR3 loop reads CASSPPGGAEETQYF. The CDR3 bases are TGTGCCAGCAGTCCCCCCGGGGGCGCTGAGGAGACCCAGTACTTC.

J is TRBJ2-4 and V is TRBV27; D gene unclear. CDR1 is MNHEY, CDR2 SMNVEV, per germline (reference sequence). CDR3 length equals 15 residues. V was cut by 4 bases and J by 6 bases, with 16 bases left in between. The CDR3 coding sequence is TGTGCCAGCAGTTCCCCCCATTGGTTGGGAAACATTCAGTACTTC. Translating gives CASSSPHWLGNIQYF.

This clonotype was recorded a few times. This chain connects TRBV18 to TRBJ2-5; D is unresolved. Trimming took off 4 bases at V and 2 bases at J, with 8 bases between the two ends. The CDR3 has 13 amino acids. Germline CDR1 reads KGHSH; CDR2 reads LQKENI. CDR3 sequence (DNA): TGTGCCAGCTCACGGTCCCAGCAAGAGACCCAGTACTTC. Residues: CASSRSQQETQYF.

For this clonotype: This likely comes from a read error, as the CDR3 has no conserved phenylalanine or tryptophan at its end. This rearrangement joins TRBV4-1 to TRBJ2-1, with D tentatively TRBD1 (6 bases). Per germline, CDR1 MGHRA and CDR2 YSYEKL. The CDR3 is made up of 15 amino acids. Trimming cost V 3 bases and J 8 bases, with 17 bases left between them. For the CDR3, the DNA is TGCGCCAGCAGCCAGGAAGCCGACAGGTACTATGAGCAGTTCCTC. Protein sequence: CASSQEADRYYEQFL.

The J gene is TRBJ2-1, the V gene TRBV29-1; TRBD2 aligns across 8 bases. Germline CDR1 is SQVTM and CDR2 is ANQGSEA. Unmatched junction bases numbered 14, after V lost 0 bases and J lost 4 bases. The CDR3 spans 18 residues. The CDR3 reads CSVEEERRSGSPYNEQFF. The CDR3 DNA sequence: TGCAGCGTTGAAGAAGAGAGGCGGAGCGGGAGTCCGTACAATGAGCAGTTCTTC.

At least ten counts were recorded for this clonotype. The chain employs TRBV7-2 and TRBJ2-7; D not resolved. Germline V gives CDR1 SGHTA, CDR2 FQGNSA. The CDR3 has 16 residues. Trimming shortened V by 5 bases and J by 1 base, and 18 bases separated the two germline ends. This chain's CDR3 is CASSPEAYSVSYEQYF. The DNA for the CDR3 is TGTGCCAGCAGCCCCGAAGCTTACTCAGTGTCCTACGAGCAGTACTTC. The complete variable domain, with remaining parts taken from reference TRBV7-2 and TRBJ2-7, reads GAGVSQSPSNKVTEKGKDVELRCDPISGHTALYWYRQSLGQGLEFLIYFQGNSAPDKSGLPSDRFSAERTGGSVSTLTIQRTQQEDSAVYLCASSPEAYSVSYEQYFGPGTRLTVT.

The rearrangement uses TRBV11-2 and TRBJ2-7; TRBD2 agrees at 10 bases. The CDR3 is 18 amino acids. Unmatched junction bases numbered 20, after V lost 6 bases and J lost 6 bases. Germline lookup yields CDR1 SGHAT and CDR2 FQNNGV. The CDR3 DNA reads TGTGCCAGCAGTAATGGGGTCAGTCGGCTAGCGGGAGCCCGCGAGCAGTACTTC. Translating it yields CASSNGVSRLAGAREQYF.

The CDR3 protein is CASRRQGDSYNEQFF. The CDR3 nucleotides read TGCGCCAGCAGGCGACAGGGGGACTCCTACAATGAGCAGTTCTTC. The chain employs TRBV5-1 and TRBJ2-1; TRBD1 matches 9 bases. After removal of 5 bases from V and 0 bases from J, the junction contained 3 bases not matched to a gene. CDR3 length equals 15 residues. Germline V gene data show CDR1 as SGHRS and CDR2 as YFSETQ.

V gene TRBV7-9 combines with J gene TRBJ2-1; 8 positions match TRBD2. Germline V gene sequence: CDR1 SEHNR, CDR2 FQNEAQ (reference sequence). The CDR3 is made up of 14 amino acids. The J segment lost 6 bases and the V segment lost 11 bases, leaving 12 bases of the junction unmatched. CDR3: CAGSKLTSGNEQFF. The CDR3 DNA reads TGTGCCGGGTCTAAGTTAACTAGCGGCAATGAGCAGTTCTTC.

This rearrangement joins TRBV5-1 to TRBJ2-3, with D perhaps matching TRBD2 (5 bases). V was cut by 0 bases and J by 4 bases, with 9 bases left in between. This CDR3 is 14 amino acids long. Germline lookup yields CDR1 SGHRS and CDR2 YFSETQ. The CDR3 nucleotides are TGCGCCAGCAGCTTGGAAGAGGGCGCAGATACGCAGTATTTT. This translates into CASSLEEGADTQYF. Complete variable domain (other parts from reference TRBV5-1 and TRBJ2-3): KAGVTQTPRYLIKTRGQQVTLSCSPISGHRSVSWYQQTPGQGLQFLFEYFSETQRNKGNFPGRFSGRQFSNSRSEMNVSTLELGDSALYLCASSLEEGADTQYFGPGTRLTVL.

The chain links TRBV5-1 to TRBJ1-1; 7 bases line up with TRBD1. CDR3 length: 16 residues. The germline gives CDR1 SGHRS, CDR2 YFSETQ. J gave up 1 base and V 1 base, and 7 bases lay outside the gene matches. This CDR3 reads CASSLFYGTANTEAFF. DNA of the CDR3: TGCGCCAGCAGCTTGTTCTACGGGACAGCGAACACTGAAGCTTTCTTT.

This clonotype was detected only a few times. CDR3 region: CSASPGRLGGTQYF. The DNA of the CDR3 is TGCAGTGCTAGTCCCGGAAGACTAGGGGGGACCCAGTACTTC. The rearrangement uses TRBV20-1 and TRBJ2-5; either TRBD1 or TRBD2 may supply D (6 bases each). V was clipped by 3 bases and J by 7 bases, with 18 bases between them. Germline CDR1 and CDR2: DFQATT and SNEGSKA (reference sequence). CDR3 length: 14 amino acids.

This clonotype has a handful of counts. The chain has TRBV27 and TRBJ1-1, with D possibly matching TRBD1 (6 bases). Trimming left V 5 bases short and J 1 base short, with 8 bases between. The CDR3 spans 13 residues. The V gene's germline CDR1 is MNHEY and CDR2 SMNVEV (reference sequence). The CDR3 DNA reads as TGTGCCAGCAGTGAGACAGGGAACACTGAAGCTTTCTTT. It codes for CASSETGNTEAFF.

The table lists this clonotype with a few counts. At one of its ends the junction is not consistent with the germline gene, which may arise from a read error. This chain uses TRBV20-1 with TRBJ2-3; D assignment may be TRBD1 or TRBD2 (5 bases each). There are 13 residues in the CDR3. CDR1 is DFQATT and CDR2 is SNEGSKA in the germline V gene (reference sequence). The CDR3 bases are TGCAGTGCTAGAGATGGTCCAGGGAGAATATCCCATTTT. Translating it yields CSARDGPGRISHF.